The source of this T cell receptor (beta chain) is a study of molecular identifiers for immune sequencing clone quantification. Remarks on this clonotype: Its antigen is not known.

TCRdb reprocessed the PCR reads with MiXCR, giving one entry per CDR3 protein. The repertoire holds some 680,000 distinct CDR3 sequences, about 25% seen once, with approximately 0.75% in the top ten. Per germline, CDR1 MGHRA and CDR2 YSYEKL. The CDR3 is 16 amino acids. V was pared by 4 bases and J by 2 bases, with 17 bases between. Sorting isolated naive CD8 T cells as CD8+CD4-CCR7+CD45RA+ events. Whole-study results and caveats: Because of identical TCR molecules sharing a barcode, sizes of highly expanded clones could be underestimated. Investigators reportedly could detect spiked Jurkat TCR RNA from one cell among 980,000 or so naive cells.

The chain couples TRBV4-1 to TRBJ1-1; TRBD1 might be the D (5 bases). The clonotype originates from a human donor in good health. Some libraries in this study had Jurkat cell RNA spiked in. Specimen: naive CD8+ T cells from blood, with Jurkat cell RNA spiked in. Described subset: FACS-sorted CD8+CD4-CCR7+CD45RA+ naive T cells. DNA for the CDR3: TGCGCCAGCAGCCCAGGACACTTTAACATAAACACTGAAGCTTTCTTT. Protein product: CASSPGHFNINTEAFF.